Listed here are 22 T cell receptor beta chains from one sample, sequenced in a study of cytomegalovirus exposure and HLA in healthy donors. PCR involved 60 Vbeta and 13 Jbeta primers. TCRdb's table, derived via immunoSEQ multiplex PCR, lists solely in-frame clones and lacks some. The table shows around 150,000 clones, with 76% occurring only once. Input material: PBMCs. The receptors originated from a man between 35 and 55 years old in good health and CMV-seronegative.

The chain uses TRBV6-1 and TRBJ2-7, with 11 bases that match TRBD2. The CDR3 is 14 amino acids. V shed 10 bases and J 5 bases; nucleotides not matched to a gene: 10. Germline V gene sequence: CDR1 MNHNS, CDR2 SASEGT. The CDR3 DNA reads as TGTGCCACAGCGGTTACTAGCGGGAGTGACGAGCAGTACTTC. Translating it yields CATAVTSGSDEQYF.

The rearrangement links TRBV2 to TRBJ2-7, with D possibly matching TRBD1 (5 bases). The CDR3 has 14 residues. Germline CDR1 is SNHLY and CDR2 is FYNNEI. V was trimmed by 5 bases and J by 3 bases, leaving 14 bases between them. For the CDR3, the DNA is TGTGCCAGCAGTCCGACAGAACTACACTACGAGCAGTACTTC. It yields the protein CASSPTELHYEQYF.

This clone was observed a single time. The chain couples TRBV7-9 to TRBJ2-7, with 8 nucleotides matching TRBD1. With 4 bases clipped from V and 3 bases from J, the junction kept 8 bases outside the gene matches. The CDR3 consists of 15 residues. The germline V gene has CDR1 SEHNR and CDR2 FQNEAQ (reference sequence). The chain's CDR3 is CASSYSGRGHYEQYF. DNA for the CDR3: TGTGCCAGCAGCTACTCAGGCAGGGGGCACTACGAGCAGTACTTC.

CDR3 loop: CASSLQGLAGGNTDTQYF. The CDR3 DNA follows: TGCGCCAGCTCGCTCCAGGGACTAGCGGGAGGGAACACAGATACGCAGTATTTT. The genes are TRBV5-1 and TRBJ2-3; TRBD2 agrees at 16 bases. Germline loops: CDR1 SGHRS, CDR2 YFSETQ. The CDR3 loop spans 18 amino acids. Losses at the gene ends were 7 bases for V and 2 bases for J; bases not matched to a gene: 10.

This chain connects TRBV5-6 to TRBJ2-5; 9 bases fit TRBD1. The germline V gene has CDR1 SGHDT and CDR2 YYEEEE. J gave up 4 bases and V 4 bases, and 8 bases lay outside the gene matches. This CDR3 is built from 15 residues. The chain's CDR3 is CASSPGQGNSETQYF. CDR3 sequence (DNA): TGTGCCAGCAGCCCGGGACAGGGTAACTCAGAGACCCAGTACTTC.

The chain uses TRBV7-6 and TRBJ1-2; D ambiguous. The CDR3 consists of 14 residues. V was cut by 2 bases and J by 3 bases, with 10 bases left in between. Germline CDR1 and CDR2: SGHVS and FNYEAQ. This chain's CDR3 is CASSLIQTDYGYTF. The CDR3 bases are TGTGCCAGCAGCTTAATACAGACGGACTATGGCTACACCTTC.

The chain links TRBV7-9 to TRBJ2-3; 10 bases agree with TRBD2. V shed 5 bases and J 6 bases; nucleotides not matched to a gene: 11. Looked up from germline, CDR1 is SEHNR and CDR2 is FQNEAQ (reference sequence). The CDR3 is 16 amino acids. CDR3 sequence: CASSPQTSGWGDTQYF. In DNA, the CDR3 is TGTGCCAGCAGCCCGCAGACTAGCGGGTGGGGGGATACGCAGTATTTT. Looking up the rest from reference TRBV7-9 and TRBJ2-3 gives the full variable domain: DTGVSQNPRHKITKRGQNVTFRCDPISEHNRLYWYRQTLGQGPEFLTYFQNEAQLEKSRLLSDRFSAERPKGSFSTLEIQRTEQGDSAMYLCASSPQTSGWGDTQYFGPGTRLTVL.

The V and J genes are TRBV14 and TRBJ2-1; D remains ambiguous. Germline-derived CDR1 and CDR2 are SGHDN and FVKESK. V was cut by 2 bases and J by 0 bases, with 8 bases left in between. The CDR3 totals 15 residues. CDR3 residues: CASSQLPSSYNEQFF. In DNA form, the CDR3 reads TGTGCCAGCAGCCAACTTCCCAGCTCCTACAATGAGCAGTTCTTC.

The chain carries TRBV15 and TRBJ1-5, with D uncertain. There are 16 residues in the CDR3. Trimming removed 0 bases from V and 5 bases from J, with 14 bases in between. Germline V gives CDR1 LNHNV, CDR2 YYDKDF (reference sequence). CDR3 bases: TGTGCCACCAGCAGAGACGGTCGTAGTTCCTATCAGCCCCAGCATTTT. Translation gives CATSRDGRSSYQPQHF.

The chain carries TRBV4-1 and TRBJ1-4, with D perhaps matching TRBD1 (6 bases). V lost 2 bases, J lost 1 base, and 8 bases lay in between. The CDR3 consists of 15 residues. Germline CDR1 reads MGHRA; CDR2 reads YSYEKL. The CDR3 sequence is CASSQTGLTNEKLFF. CDR3 DNA: TGCGCCAGCAGCCAAACAGGGCTAACTAATGAAAAACTGTTTTTT.

This chain uses TRBV5-4 with TRBJ1-2; 8 bases match TRBD1. V shed 4 bases, J shed 2 bases, and the junction held 7 bases outside the gene matches. This CDR3 is built from 15 residues. Germline CDR1 is SGHNT and CDR2 is YYREEE (reference sequence). The CDR3 coding sequence is TGTGCCAGCAGCCCGGGGACAGGCCAAAACTATGGCTACACCTTC. Translation: CASSPGTGQNYGYTF.

In its sample, this clone was seen a few times. The V gene is TRBV9, the J gene TRBJ1-2; TRBD1 might be the D (6 bases). V was trimmed by 3 bases and J by 4 bases, leaving 13 bases between them. Germline CDR1 is SGDLS and CDR2 is YYNGEE. The CDR3 length is 14 residues. Written as DNA, the CDR3 is TGTGCCAGCAGCGGCCACGGGACAAGCTATGGCTACACCTTC. Encoded protein: CASSGHGTSYGYTF.

The chain combines TRBV5-4 with TRBJ1-1; possibly TRBD1 for D (5 bases). The CDR3 is made up of 10 amino acids. Trimming took off 8 bases at V and 5 bases at J, with 7 bases between the two ends. Germline V gene data show CDR1 as SGHNT and CDR2 as YYREEE (reference sequence). The CDR3 protein is CASGGTEAFF. Here the CDR3 DNA reads TGTGCCAGTGGGGGGACTGAAGCTTTCTTT.

This chain connects TRBV30 to TRBJ1-5, with D maybe TRBD1 (5 bases). The CDR3 is made up of 14 amino acids. Trimming cost V 2 bases and J 4 bases, with 12 bases left between them. The germline V gene has CDR1 GTSNPN and CDR2 SVGIG (reference sequence). This CDR3 reads CAWSRGRENQPQHF. The CDR3 DNA is TGTGCCTGGAGTAGGGGCAGGGAAAATCAGCCCCAGCATTTT.

The genes are TRBV18 and TRBJ1-5; D is undetermined. Looked up from germline, CDR1 is KGHSH and CDR2 is LQKENI. The germline V and J ends were trimmed by 4 bases and 0 bases, with 10 bases remaining between them. CDR3 length: 15 residues. The CDR3 region is CASSRRGDSNQPQHF. The DNA of the CDR3 is TGTGCCAGCTCACGGCGCGGGGATAGCAATCAGCCCCAGCATTTT.

The V call is TRBV4-3, the J call TRBJ1-2, with D unresolved. Germline CDR1 reads LGHNA; CDR2 reads YSLEER. The V and J ends lost 0 bases and 4 bases respectively, with 3 bases between them. This CDR3 region has 12 residues. CDR3 DNA: TGCGCCAGCAGCCAAGACAGCTATGGCTACACCTTC. Translation: CASSQDSYGYTF.

The chain recombines TRBV11-2 with TRBJ2-7; TRBD2 is a possible D gene (5 bases). CDR3 size: 12 residues. From germline, CDR1 is SGHAT and CDR2 FQNNGV. V lost 5 bases and J lost 3, with 8 bases in between. CDR3: CASSTTSYEQYF. CDR3 nucleotide sequence: TGTGCCAGCAGCACAACTAGCTACGAGCAGTACTTC.

CDR3 nucleotide sequence: TGCGCCAGCAGCGAAACCCCCGGGACAGCCTACAATGAGCAGTTCTTC. Translation: CASSETPGTAYNEQFF. The genes are TRBV5-1 and TRBJ2-1; 7 bases fit TRBD1. The CDR3 runs to 16 residues. CDR1 SGHRS and CDR2 YFSETQ come from the germline V gene. The V segment lost 4 bases and the J segment 2 bases; nucleotides outside the gene matches: 9. Complete variable domain (other parts from reference TRBV5-1 and TRBJ2-1): KAGVTQTPRYLIKTRGQQVTLSCSPISGHRSVSWYQQTPGQGLQFLFEYFSETQRNKGNFPGRFSGRQFSNSRSEMNVSTLELGDSALYLCASSETPGTAYNEQFFGPGTRLTVL.

The chain joins TRBV5-4 to TRBJ1-2; 8 bases agree with TRBD1. The CDR3 spans 15 residues. Germline CDR1 is SGHNT and CDR2 is YYREEE (reference sequence). V dropped 3 bases and J dropped 7; count of bases not matched to a gene: 11. CDR3 region: CASSSLTGVGIGYTF. CDR3 DNA: TGTGCCAGCAGCTCTCTGACAGGGGTCGGGATTGGCTACACCTTC. The whole variable domain, filled in from reference TRBV5-4 and TRBJ1-2, reads ETGVTQSPTHLIKTRGQQVTLRCSSQSGHNTVSWYQQALGQGPQFIFQYYREEENGRGNFPPRFSGLQFPNYSSELNVNALELDDSALYLCASSSLTGVGIGYTFGSGTRLTVV.

The J gene is TRBJ1-3, the V gene TRBV18; no firm D call. The germline gives CDR1 KGHSH, CDR2 LQKENI. Between the trimmed V and J ends, which lost 0 bases and 3 bases, there was a span of 9 bases. The CDR3 loop spans 15 amino acids. CDR3 DNA: TGTGCCAGCTCACCACCGGTAACCTATGGAAACACCATATATTTT. This encodes CASSPPVTYGNTIYF.

This chain joins TRBV5-1 and TRBJ2-5, with 7 bases aligning to TRBD2. The J segment lost 5 bases and the V segment lost 4 bases, leaving 11 bases of the junction unmatched. This CDR3 spans 15 amino acids. From germline, CDR1 is SGHRS and CDR2 YFSETQ. CDR3 residues: CASSLGEGSGETQYF. Written as DNA, the CDR3 is TGCGCCAGCAGCCTCGGCGAGGGTAGCGGGGAGACCCAGTACTTC.

This clone was counted only a few times. The chain is built from TRBV23-1 and TRBJ2-7; 8 positions match TRBD1. TRBV23-1 is reported as an ORF; its role is uncertain. The trim removed 3 bases at V and 7 bases at J, leaving 8 bases unmatched. The CDR3 has 14 amino acids. The CDR3 sequence: CASSQRQGAKEQYF. For the CDR3, the DNA is TGCGCCAGCAGTCAGAGGCAGGGGGCGAAGGAGCAGTACTTC.